The T cell receptor (beta chain) under discussion was sequenced for a study of T-cell memory formation after mild COVID-19. Study-level points and caveats: Those CD4+ clones that contracted were mainly in CM and EM (CD8+ ones in EMRA).

TCRdb processed the 5' RACE reads anew with MiXCR; each CDR3 protein has one entry. The data hold 180,000 or so distinct CDR3 sequences, with around 16% observed a single time. Trimming cost V 0 bases and J 8 bases; bases outside gene matches: 5. Germline V gene data show CDR1 as DFQATT and CDR2 as SNEGSKA (reference sequence). The CDR3 sequence is 15 residues long. On this clonotype: Its cognate antigen is unknown.

The clonotype originates from an adult woman who had mild COVID-19 (a few samples of this study predate the infection). Cell type and time point are not known. V and J are TRBV20-1 and TRBJ1-4; 11 bases fit TRBD1. The material sequenced was PBMCs or a T cell subset sorted from them (not recorded which). CDR3 in amino acids: CSARDGQGAGEKLFF. In DNA form, the CDR3 reads TGCAGTGCTAGAGACGGACAGGGGGCAGGGGAAAAACTGTTTTTT.